This T cell receptor beta chain came from a study of blood T cell repertoires in COVID-19. Across the study: Acute-phase and convalescent COVID-19 samples originated in the United States, Italy and Spain. T cells, B-cell-depleted T cells, or PBMCs provided the cDNA or gDNA that served as material.

In the authors' methods: Nucleated cell counts were estimated from reference gene primer amplification. The method was immunoSEQ multiplex PCR; TCRdb's version includes in-frame clones alone and lacks a portion of them. That table gives V, J and clone size, and the DNA gave D and trimming. The sample has about 380,000 clones, roughly 85% seen once. V was cut by 3 bases and J by 8 bases, with 13 bases left in between. The CDR3 is 14 residues long. Germline assignment: CDR1 KGHSH and CDR2 LQKENI. The chain couples TRBV18 to TRBJ1-4; possible D gene TRBD1, 5 bases. The sequence was obtained from a woman under 30 with acute or convalescent COVID-19. The sequencing sample was made of peripheral blood. CDR3 loop: CASSPRRSGEKLFF. DNA of the CDR3: TGTGCCAGCTCACCGCGAAGGTCAGGGGAAAAACTGTTTTTT.